This TCR beta chain stems from a study of spatial heterogeneity in lung cancer. Trimming pared 0 bases from V and 1 base from J, leaving 10 bases between. Germline-derived CDR1 and CDR2 are SGDLS and YYNGEE. The CDR3 loop spans 15 amino acids. The time point: sample taken at primary tumor resection. Frozen PBMC, nontumor lung or tumor provided whole RNA, which was sequenced unsorted. In this sample, this clonotype turned up many times. TCRdb called the 5' RACE reads again in MiXCR, with one record for every CDR3 protein. Among 35,000 to 55,000 distinct CDR3 sequences listed, around 6.8% were seen once.

The sample was PBMCs, taken at surgery. The source is a female donor with early-stage non-small cell lung cancer. V and J are TRBV9 and TRBJ1-1; D not certain. DNA for the CDR3: TGTGCCAGCAGCGTAGGGGCAGCCAAGAACACTGAAGCTTTCTTT. Encoded protein: CASSVGAAKNTEAFF.